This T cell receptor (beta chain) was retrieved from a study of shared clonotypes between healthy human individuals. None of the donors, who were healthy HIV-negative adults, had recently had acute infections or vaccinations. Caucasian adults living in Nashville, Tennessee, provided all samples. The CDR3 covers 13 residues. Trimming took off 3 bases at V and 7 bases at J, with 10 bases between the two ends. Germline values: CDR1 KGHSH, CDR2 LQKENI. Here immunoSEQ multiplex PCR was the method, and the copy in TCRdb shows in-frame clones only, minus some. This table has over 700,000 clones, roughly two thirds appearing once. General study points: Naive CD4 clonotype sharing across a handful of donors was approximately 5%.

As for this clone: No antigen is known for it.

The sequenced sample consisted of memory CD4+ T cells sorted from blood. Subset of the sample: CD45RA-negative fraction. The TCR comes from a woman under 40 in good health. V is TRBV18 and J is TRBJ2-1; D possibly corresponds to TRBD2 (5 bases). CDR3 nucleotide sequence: TGTGCCAGCTCACCCGAGAGAGGGAATGAGCAGTTCTTC. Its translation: CASSPERGNEQFF.